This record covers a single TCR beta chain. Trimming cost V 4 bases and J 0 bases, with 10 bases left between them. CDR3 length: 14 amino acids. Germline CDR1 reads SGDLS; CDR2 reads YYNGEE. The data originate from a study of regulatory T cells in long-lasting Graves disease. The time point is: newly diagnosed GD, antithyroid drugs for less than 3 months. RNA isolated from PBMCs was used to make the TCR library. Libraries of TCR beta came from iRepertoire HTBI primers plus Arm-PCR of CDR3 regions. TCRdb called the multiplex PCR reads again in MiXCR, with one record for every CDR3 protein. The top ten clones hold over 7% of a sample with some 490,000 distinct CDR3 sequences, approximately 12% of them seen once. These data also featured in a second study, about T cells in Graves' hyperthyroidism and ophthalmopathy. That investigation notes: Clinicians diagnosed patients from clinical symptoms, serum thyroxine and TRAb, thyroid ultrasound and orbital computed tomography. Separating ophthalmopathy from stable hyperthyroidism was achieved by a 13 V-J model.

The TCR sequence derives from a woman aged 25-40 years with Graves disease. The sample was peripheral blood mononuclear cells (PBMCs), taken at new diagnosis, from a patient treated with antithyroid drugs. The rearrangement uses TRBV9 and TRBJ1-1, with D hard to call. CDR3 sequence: CASSPHPLNTEAFF. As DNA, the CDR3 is TGTGCCAGCAGCCCCCATCCCTTGAACACTGAAGCTTTCTTT.